This paragraph covers one T cell receptor beta chain sequence. Here immunoSEQ multiplex PCR was the method, and the copy in TCRdb shows in-frame clones only, minus some. The sample yields about 56,000 clones, about 80% seen once. The sample is drawn from a study of memory CD4+ T cells and cytomegalovirus serostatus. CDR3 length: 16 residues. CDR1 is MNHEY, CDR2 SVGAGI, per germline. V was clipped by 0 bases and J by 2 bases, with 8 bases between them. The sort gate was single viable CD3+CD4+CD8-CD45RO+ cells for memory CD4+ T cells. The sequenced sample was memory CD4+ T cells from blood. This receptor was identified in an adult in good health and CMV-seropositive. The chain uses TRBV6-5 and TRBJ2-6, with D hard to call. CDR3 amino acids: CASSYSIRTGANVLTF. DNA of the CDR3: TGTGCCAGCAGTTACTCTATCCGTACTGGGGCCAACGTCCTGACTTTC.